A selection of T cell receptor beta chains follows, all from one sample in a study of cytomegalovirus exposure and HLA in healthy donors. Only in-frame clones appear in the TCRdb table, and some are missing; sequencing was by immunoSEQ multiplex PCR. Of some 110,000 clones detected, about 81% appear once; the ten largest clones hold about 1.1%. The specimen sequenced was PBMCs. These receptors were taken from a woman aged 25 to 45 in good health and CMV-seronegative. Both conserved end residues are part of each CDR3. The order of the fields is V gene, J gene, D gene, clone size, CDR3 DNA, CDR3 protein. The D gene is left open where the match is weak. For some rows the clone size is stated as once, few or many, or as a class when expanded; others skip it.

V gene: TRBV5-6
J gene: TRBJ2-7
D gene: TRBD2
clone size: .
CDR3 DNA: TGTGCCAGCAGCTTGGGTGCGGGTCTAGCGGGAGTCGAGCAGTACTTC
CDR3 protein: CASSLGAGLAGVEQYF

V gene: TRBV30
J gene: TRBJ1-2
D gene: TRBD1
clone size: once
CDR3 DNA: TGTGCCTGGAGCGGACAGGGCGTGGGCTATGGCTACACCTTC
CDR3 protein: CAWSGQGVGYGYTF

V gene: TRBV30
J gene: TRBJ2-1
D gene: TRBD2
clone size: .
CDR3 DNA: TGTGCCTGGAGTTTGGGACTACGGATCAATGAGCAGTTCTTC
CDR3 protein: CAWSLGLRINEQFF

V gene: TRBV6-1
J gene: TRBJ1-3
D gene: TRBD1
clone size: .
CDR3 DNA: TGTGCCAGCAGTAAGGACAGGAGCTCTGGAAACACCATATATTTT
CDR3 protein: CASSKDRSSGNTIYF

V gene: TRBV6-1
J gene: TRBJ2-7
D gene: TRBD1
clone size: .
CDR3 DNA: TGTGCCAGCCGGGACAGCCTCTACGAGCAGTACTTC
CDR3 protein: CASRDSLYEQYF

V gene: TRBV18
J gene: TRBJ2-7
D gene: TRBD2
clone size: .
CDR3 DNA: TGTGCCAGCTCACCCGGGAGGGTCGCAAACGAGCAGTACTTC
CDR3 protein: CASSPGRVANEQYF

V gene: TRBV27
J gene: TRBJ2-7
D gene: .
clone size: .
CDR3 DNA: TGTGCCAGCAGCCAATCAACGGGGGAGGTTGGCTACGAGCAGTACTTC
CDR3 protein: CASSQSTGEVGYEQYF

V gene: TRBV19
J gene: TRBJ2-7
D gene: .
clone size: once
CDR3 DNA: TGTGCCAGTAGTATTGGGGGGTCTCGATACGAGCAGTACTTC
CDR3 protein: CASSIGGSRYEQYF

V gene: TRBV7-9
J gene: TRBJ2-1
D gene: TRBD2
clone size: .
CDR3 DNA: TGTGCCAGCAGCCCCCGGACTAGCGGGAGGACGGGTGAGCAGTTCTTC
CDR3 protein: CASSPRTSGRTGEQFF

V gene: TRBV7-9
J gene: TRBJ2-3
D gene: TRBD2
clone size: .
CDR3 DNA: TGTGCCAGCAGCTTGGTTTTCTCGGGGGGTTCTAGCACAGATACGCAGTATTTT
CDR3 protein: CASSLVFSGGSSTDTQYF

V gene: TRBV5-1
J gene: TRBJ1-2
D gene: TRBD1
clone size: .
CDR3 DNA: TGCGCCAGCAGCTTGGGACAGGGGGACGGCTATGGCTACACCTTC
CDR3 protein: CASSLGQGDGYGYTF

V gene: TRBV5-1
J gene: TRBJ2-5
D gene: .
clone size: .
CDR3 DNA: TGCGCCAGCAGCGCCGAACAGGGTTTTCAAGAGACCCAGTACTTC
CDR3 protein: CASSAEQGFQETQYF

V gene: TRBV5-1
J gene: TRBJ2-2
D gene: TRBD1
clone size: .
CDR3 DNA: TGCGCCAGCAGCTTCTGGACAGGGGTGAGCGCCGGGGAGCTGTTTTTT
CDR3 protein: CASSFWTGVSAGELFF

V gene: TRBV6-5
J gene: TRBJ2-7
D gene: .
clone size: .
CDR3 DNA: TGTGCCAGCAGTTACGCCGCAACGGGGAGCTACGAGCAGTACTTC
CDR3 protein: CASSYAATGSYEQYF

V gene: TRBV5-6
J gene: TRBJ1-6
D gene: .
clone size: few
CDR3 DNA: TGTGCCAGCAGCTTCGCACAGGCAAATTCACCCCTCCACTTT
CDR3 protein: CASSFAQANSPLHF

V gene: TRBV11-3
J gene: TRBJ2-5
D gene: .
clone size: .
CDR3 DNA: TGTGCCAGCAGCCTCCACCGGGGGGCAGAGACCCAGTACTTC
CDR3 protein: CASSLHRGAETQYF

V gene: TRBV6-1
J gene: TRBJ2-1
D gene: TRBD2
clone size: .
CDR3 DNA: TGTGCCAGCAGGGGACTAGCGGAAAACAATGAGCAGTTCTTC
CDR3 protein: CASRGLAENNEQFF

V gene: TRBV7-9
J gene: TRBJ2-7
D gene: TRBD2
clone size: .
CDR3 DNA: TGTGCCAGCGGACCCCGGACTAGCTCCTACGAGCAGTACTTC
CDR3 protein: CASGPRTSSYEQYF

V gene: TRBV4-3
J gene: TRBJ1-1
D gene: TRBD1
clone size: .
CDR3 DNA: TGCGCCAGCAGCCAACTCGGGACAGGGAACACTGAAGCTTTCTTT
CDR3 protein: CASSQLGTGNTEAFF

V gene: TRBV7-9
J gene: TRBJ2-1
D gene: .
clone size: .
CDR3 DNA: TGTGCCCCTCGAGCTAGCACATACAATGAGCAGTTCTTC
CDR3 protein: CAPRASTYNEQFF

V gene: TRBV6-6
J gene: TRBJ1-2
D gene: .
clone size: .
CDR3 DNA: TGTGCCAGCAGTTACGACAGGATATATGGCTACACCTTC
CDR3 protein: CASSYDRIYGYTF

V gene: TRBV29-1
J gene: TRBJ1-1
D gene: .
clone size: few
CDR3 DNA: TGCAGCGTTGCGGACAGTATGAACACTGAAGCTTTCTTT
CDR3 protein: CSVADSMNTEAFF

V gene: TRBV11-1
J gene: TRBJ1-5
D gene: TRBD1
clone size: .
CDR3 DNA: TGTGCCAGCAGCTCAGGGACAGGTAATCAGCCCCAGCATTTT
CDR3 protein: CASSSGTGNQPQHF

V gene: TRBV4-1
J gene: TRBJ1-5
D gene: TRBD1
clone size: .
CDR3 DNA: TGCGCCAGCAGCCAAGGATTCGTAGGACAGGGGGGCAATCAGCCCCAGCATTTT
CDR3 protein: CASSQGFVGQGGNQPQHF

V gene: TRBV6-5
J gene: TRBJ2-7
D gene: .
clone size: .
CDR3 DNA: TGTGCCAGCAGTTACAAAATTTCCTACGAGCAGTACTTC
CDR3 protein: CASSYKISYEQYF

V gene: TRBV2
J gene: TRBJ2-7
D gene: .
clone size: .
CDR3 DNA: TGTGCCAGCAGTGAAGGTAGCGTCTTTCCCTACGAGCAGTACTTC
CDR3 protein: CASSEGSVFPYEQYF

V gene: TRBV6-5
J gene: TRBJ1-3
D gene: .
clone size: .
CDR3 DNA: TGTGCCAGTGCGCCGGGGGGATCTGGAAACACCATATATTTT
CDR3 protein: CASAPGGSGNTIYF

V gene: TRBV13
J gene: TRBJ2-3
D gene: TRBD1
clone size: .
CDR3 DNA: TGTGCCAGCAGCTTAGGTCGGACAGGGAGGATCACAGATACGCAGTATTTT
CDR3 protein: CASSLGRTGRITDTQYF

V gene: TRBV7-2
J gene: TRBJ1-1
D gene: .
clone size: .
CDR3 DNA: TGTGCCAGCAGCCCTCGTCTAAACACTGAAGCTTTCTTT
CDR3 protein: CASSPRLNTEAFF

V gene: TRBV7-7
J gene: TRBJ2-5
D gene: TRBD2
clone size: .
CDR3 DNA: TGTGCTAGCAGCTTACTAGCGGGGGGTAAAGAGACCCAGTACTTC
CDR3 protein: CASSLLAGGKETQYF

V gene: TRBV7-9
J gene: TRBJ2-7
D gene: .
clone size: few
CDR3 DNA: TGTGCCAGCAGCAGGGGGGGAACCTACGAGCAGTACTTC
CDR3 protein: CASSRGGTYEQYF

V gene: TRBV19
J gene: TRBJ1-1
D gene: TRBD1
clone size: .
CDR3 DNA: TGTGCCAGTAGTAAATTGGCAGGGGGCAACACTGAAGCTTTCTTT
CDR3 protein: CASSKLAGGNTEAFF

V gene: TRBV11-2
J gene: TRBJ2-7
D gene: .
clone size: .
CDR3 DNA: TGTGCCAGCAGCTTAAGGAGCGTTTCCTACGAGCAGTACTTC
CDR3 protein: CASSLRSVSYEQYF

V gene: TRBV5-1
J gene: TRBJ2-7
D gene: .
clone size: .
CDR3 DNA: TGCGCCAGCAGCTTACCAGGGACAAGCCTCTTCGAGCAGTACTTC
CDR3 protein: CASSLPGTSLFEQYF

V gene: TRBV9
J gene: TRBJ1-4
D gene: .
clone size: .
CDR3 DNA: TGTGCCAGCAGCGTAGTGGAAGAGGGGAGGGGTTTAGCTGGGAATGAAAAACTGTTTTTT
CDR3 protein: CASSVVEEGRGLAGNEKLFF

V gene: TRBV6-5
J gene: TRBJ2-3
D gene: .
clone size: .
CDR3 DNA: TGTGCCAGCAGTTACTCGACAGTCACAGATGCGCAGTATTTT
CDR3 protein: CASSYSTVTDAQYF

V gene: TRBV15
J gene: TRBJ2-3
D gene: .
clone size: .
CDR3 DNA: TGTGCCACCAGCGGGCTAGGGCGCGGGGTAAACACAGATACGCAGTATTTT
CDR3 protein: CATSGLGRGVNTDTQYF

V gene: TRBV6-6
J gene: TRBJ2-5
D gene: TRBD2
clone size: .
CDR3 DNA: TGTGCCAGCAGTTACTACAGGACTAGCGGCCAAGAGACCCAGTACTTC
CDR3 protein: CASSYYRTSGQETQYF

V gene: TRBV11-3
J gene: TRBJ1-2
D gene: .
clone size: .
CDR3 DNA: TGTGCCAGCAGCTTAGCTGGGGACACAGACTATGGCTACACCTTC
CDR3 protein: CASSLAGDTDYGYTF

V gene: TRBV10-3
J gene: TRBJ1-5
D gene: .
clone size: .
CDR3 DNA: TGTGCCATCAGGGGGGACTCAAGTGGGCAGCCCCAGCATTTT
CDR3 protein: CAIRGDSSGQPQHF

V gene: TRBV6-6
J gene: TRBJ1-2
D gene: .
clone size: .
CDR3 DNA: TGTGCCAGCAGGATTGACAGAAACTATGGCTACACCTTC
CDR3 protein: CASRIDRNYGYTF

V gene: TRBV11-3
J gene: TRBJ2-3
D gene: TRBD2
clone size: .
CDR3 DNA: TGTGCCAGCAGCAAGCGGGAGGGGGTGGATACGCAGTATTTT
CDR3 protein: CASSKREGVDTQYF

V gene: TRBV19
J gene: TRBJ1-1
D gene: .
clone size: once
CDR3 DNA: TGTGCCAGTAGTTTCCAAGGGGGTTTAAGGACTGAAGCTTTCTTT
CDR3 protein: CASSFQGGLRTEAFF

V gene: TRBV19
J gene: TRBJ2-1
D gene: TRBD2
clone size: .
CDR3 DNA: TGTGCCAGTAGTTCCCCTCGGACTAGCATGGTCTATGAGCAGTTCTTC
CDR3 protein: CASSSPRTSMVYEQFF

V gene: TRBV5-4
J gene: TRBJ2-7
D gene: TRBD1
clone size: .
CDR3 DNA: TGTGCCAGCAGCCTTGGCAGGGGACAGGATGGGGAGCAGTACTTC
CDR3 protein: CASSLGRGQDGEQYF

V gene: TRBV27
J gene: TRBJ2-2
D gene: TRBD2
clone size: .
CDR3 DNA: TGTGCCAGCAGTCTAGTACCGGGACTACCCACCGGGGAGCTGTTTTTT
CDR3 protein: CASSLVPGLPTGELFF

V gene: TRBV5-5
J gene: TRBJ1-6
D gene: .
clone size: few
CDR3 DNA: TGTGCCAGCAGCTGGGGACAAGGGGGTTCACCCCTCCACTTT
CDR3 protein: CASSWGQGGSPLHF

V gene: TRBV5-1
J gene: TRBJ2-1
D gene: .
clone size: few
CDR3 DNA: TGCGCCAGCCGCGGCAGGGGCTCCTACAATGAGCAGTTCTTC
CDR3 protein: CASRGRGSYNEQFF

V gene: TRBV1
J gene: TRBJ2-5
D gene: .
clone size: .
CDR3 DNA: TGCACCAGCAGCCAAACTAGCGGGAGAGTGCGGACCGAGACCCAGTACTTC
CDR3 protein: CTSSQTSGRVRTETQYF

V gene: TRBV5-4
J gene: TRBJ2-5
D gene: .
clone size: .
CDR3 DNA: TGTGCCAGCACCACCCCCAACTTGGAGACCCAGTACTTC
CDR3 protein: CASTTPNLETQYF